Following are 5 T cell receptor beta chains from one sample sequenced in a study of blood T cell repertoires in COVID-19. The table came from immunoSEQ multiplex PCR; TCRdb's copy has only in-frame clones and leaves some out. The table shows approximately 180,000 clones, with more than 75% occurring only once. The sample comprised peripheral blood. All receptors derive from a woman aged 70-85 years with acute or convalescent COVID-19.

The chain employs TRBV10-3 and TRBJ2-5, with 7 bases aligning to TRBD2. The CDR3 covers 16 residues. Germline V gives CDR1 ENHRY, CDR2 SYGVKD. Losses at the gene ends were 6 bases for V and 4 bases for J; bases not matched to a gene: 14. CDR3 loop: CAISGIMGGRRETQYF. The DNA of the CDR3 is TGTGCCATCAGCGGAATAATGGGGGGGAGGAGAGAGACCCAGTACTTC.

The chain joins TRBV6-5 to TRBJ1-3; TRBD1 is a possible D gene (5 bases). The CDR3 is 13 residues long. Germline values: CDR1 MNHEY, CDR2 SVGAGI. Trimming stripped 6 bases from V and 8 bases from J, with 14 bases between. The CDR3 protein is CASRLSGGDTIYF. The CDR3 bases are TGTGCCAGCAGACTTTCCGGGGGTGACACCATATATTTT.

The chain uses TRBV18 and TRBJ1-1; 9 bases agree with TRBD1. With 0 bases clipped from V and 7 bases from J, the junction kept 9 bases outside the gene matches. Germline-derived CDR1 and CDR2 are KGHSH and LQKENI. The CDR3 is 16 residues long. For the CDR3, the DNA is TGTGCCAGCTCACCACCACGTAGAACAGGGGGCGATGAAGCTTTCTTT. This gives the protein CASSPPRRTGGDEAFF.

The chain carries TRBV28 and TRBJ1-5; no clear D gene. Trimming took off 6 bases at V and 0 bases at J, with 18 bases between the two ends. The CDR3 extends over 17 amino acids. Germline CDR1 and CDR2: MDHEN and SYDVKM. The CDR3 DNA follows: TGTGCCAGCAGGCCTCTTCCCAGGTTCTATAGCAATCAGCCCCAGCATTTT. Protein sequence: CASRPLPRFYSNQPQHF.

The V and J genes are TRBV6-2 or TRBV6-3 and TRBJ2-3; no clear D. V lost 2 bases and J 0 bases, leaving 9 bases between the germline ends. Germline CDR1 and CDR2: MNHEY and SVGEGT. This CDR3 contains 15 residues. The CDR3 protein is CASSYESKSTDTQYF. As DNA, the CDR3 is TGTGCCAGCAGTTACGAGAGCAAAAGCACAGATACGCAGTATTTT.